The T cell receptor beta chain under discussion was sequenced for a study of OX40 agonist ivuxolimab in advanced cancers. TCRdb's table, derived via immunoSEQ multiplex PCR, lists solely in-frame clones and lacks some. Of 57,000 or so clones listed, around 85% are singletons. From germline, CDR1 is MNHNY and CDR2 SVGAGI (reference sequence). Trimming cost V 0 bases and J 7 bases; bases outside gene matches: 8. This CDR3 comprises 16 residues. The sequence was collected from an adult with an advanced solid tumor such as melanoma, head and neck, liver or kidney cancer. The sample was CD4+ or CD8+ T cells sorted from blood, taken in a trial of the OX40 agonist ivuxolimab. The chain carries TRBV6-6 and TRBJ2-7; 11 positions match TRBD1. CDR3 DNA: TGTGCCAGCAGTTACTCGAGACGGGACAGGGGGGATGAGCAGTACTTC. It yields the protein CASSYSRRDRGDEQYF.